These 31 T cell receptor beta chains share one sample of origin, sequenced in a study of OX40 agonist ivuxolimab in advanced cancers. Data came from immunoSEQ multiplex PCR; TCRdb stores just in-frame clones and leaves some out. The sample holds fewer than 75,000 clones; 87% are singletons and the top ten take around 0.56%. The sequences come from CD4+ or CD8+ T cells sorted from blood, collected in a trial of the OX40 agonist ivuxolimab. The source is an adult with an advanced solid tumor such as melanoma, head and neck, liver or kidney cancer.

The chain combines TRBV27 with TRBJ2-5, with 7 bases fitting TRBD1. Germline lookup yields CDR1 MNHEY and CDR2 SMNVEV (reference sequence). Trimming at V came to 5 bases and at J to 7 bases, leaving 4 bases not matched to a gene. This CDR3 contains 12 residues. The CDR3 DNA reads as TGTGCCAGCAGTCGGACAGGCGGGACCCAGTACTTC. Translating gives CASSRTGGTQYF.

The CDR3 loop reads CASSQDPDRDYEQYF. CDR3 bases: TGCGCCAGCAGCCAAGACCCGGACAGGGACTACGAGCAGTACTTC. The chain links TRBV4-1 to TRBJ2-7; TRBD1 matches at 8 bases. The ends lost 0 bases at V and 3 bases at J; junction bases unmatched: 4. The CDR3 covers 15 residues. The V gene's germline CDR1 is MGHRA and CDR2 YSYEKL.

The DNA of the CDR3 is TGTGCCAGCTCACCCACGGGACTTAGCAATCAGCCCCAGCATTTT. Translating gives CASSPTGLSNQPQHF. This chain links TRBV18 with TRBJ1-5, with D perhaps TRBD1 (5 bases). Trimming stripped 3 bases from V and 0 bases from J, with 9 bases between. From germline, CDR1 is KGHSH and CDR2 LQKENI. This CDR3 spans 15 amino acids.

The chain carries TRBV5-1 and TRBJ2-7, with 14 positions matching TRBD2. The germline V gene has CDR1 SGHRS and CDR2 YFSETQ. V dropped 0 bases and J dropped 3; count of bases not matched to a gene: 8. The CDR3 runs to 18 residues. CDR3 in DNA: TGCGCCAGCAGCTTGGTAGCCGGGACTAGCGGGAGTAACTACGAGCAGTACTTC. This sequence encodes CASSLVAGTSGSNYEQYF.

V is TRBV2 and J is TRBJ2-5; 9 bases align to TRBD2. CDR1 and CDR2 from the germline V gene are SNHLY and FYNNEI. V lost 7 bases, J lost 5 bases, and 5 bases stayed unmatched. The CDR3 covers 13 residues. This chain's CDR3 is CASKAGGMETQYF. CDR3 sequence (DNA): TGTGCCAGCAAGGCGGGAGGGATGGAGACCCAGTACTTC.

This clone has only a few counts. V and J are TRBV19 and TRBJ1-4; 9 bases are shared with TRBD1. There are 13 residues in the CDR3. The germline CDR1 and CDR2 sequences are LNHDA and SQIVND (reference sequence). V gave up 6 bases and J gave up 6 bases; unmatched junction bases: 2. The DNA of the CDR3 is TGTGCCAGTAGGGGGACAGGGTATGAAAAACTGTTTTTT. It encodes CASRGTGYEKLFF.

V gene TRBV5-1 combines with J gene TRBJ2-3; D unclear. V lost 5 bases, J lost 4 bases, and 5 bases lay in between. This CDR3 spans 11 amino acids. Germline V gene sequence: CDR1 SGHRS, CDR2 YFSETQ. This chain's CDR3 is CASRLSDTQYF. CDR3 sequence (DNA): TGCGCCAGCAGATTATCAGATACGCAGTATTTT.

This chain joins TRBV6-6 and TRBJ2-5; D is perhaps TRBD2 (7 bases). Between the trimmed V and J ends, which lost 6 bases and 7 bases, there was a span of 12 bases. CDR3 size: 12 residues. Germline-derived CDR1 and CDR2 are MNHNY and SVGAGI (reference sequence). CDR3 coding DNA: TGTGCCAGCAGCCCGGGGGGCCGGACCCAGTACTTC. Amino acid sequence: CASSPGGRTQYF.

The rearrangement uses TRBV14 and TRBJ2-1; 10 bases are a match to TRBD2. The V gene's germline CDR1 is SGHDN and CDR2 FVKESK. Trimming cost V 2 bases and J 4 bases; bases outside gene matches: 5. This CDR3 region has 16 residues. The CDR3 bases are TGTGCCAGCAGCCAAATGACTAGCGGGTGGTACAATGAGCAGTTCTTC. This translates into CASSQMTSGWYNEQFF.

V usage is TRBV2 and J usage is TRBJ2-7, with 8 positions matching TRBD2. The germline V gene has CDR1 SNHLY and CDR2 FYNNEI. V lost 2 bases to trimming and J lost 3 bases; unmatched junction nucleotides: 12. The CDR3 is 17 amino acids. CDR3 nucleotides: TGTGCCAGCAGTGAACGCCCGGGGACGGGAGGGTACTACGAGCAGTACTTC. The encoded protein is CASSERPGTGGYYEQYF.

This clone was seen more than once but under ten times. The rearrangement joins TRBV28 to TRBJ2-3; 14 bases agree with TRBD2. Looked up from germline, CDR1 is MDHEN and CDR2 is SYDVKM. CDR3 length: 16 amino acids. With 5 bases clipped from V and 1 base from J, the junction kept 2 bases outside the gene matches. The CDR3 protein is CASSTTSGRGTDTQYF. Written as DNA, the CDR3 is TGTGCCAGCAGTACGACTAGCGGGAGGGGCACAGATACGCAGTATTTT.

This chain uses TRBV7-2 with TRBJ2-1; 7 bases are a match to TRBD2. The CDR3 is 15 residues long. The germline V gene encodes CDR1 SGHTA and CDR2 FQGNSA. Unmatched junction bases numbered 5, after V lost 5 bases and J lost 1 base. Here the CDR3 reads CASSTRELSYNEQFF. The CDR3 nucleotides are TGTGCCAGCAGCACGCGGGAGTTGTCCTACAATGAGCAGTTCTTC. The entire variable domain, with the rest obtained from reference TRBV7-2 and TRBJ2-1, is as follows: GAGVSQSPSNKVTEKGKDVELRCDPISGHTALYWYRQSLGQGLEFLIYFQGNSAPDKSGLPSDRFSAERTGGSVSTLTIQRTQQEDSAVYLCASSTRELSYNEQFFGPGTRLTVL.

The rearrangement uses TRBV2 and TRBJ2-4; TRBD2 aligns across 12 bases. Germline assignment: CDR1 SNHLY and CDR2 FYNNEI. V dropped 7 bases and J dropped 0; count of bases not matched to a gene: 10. The CDR3 totals 18 residues. CDR3 loop: CASTPLASGRAAKNIQYF. DNA of the CDR3: TGTGCCAGCACCCCATTGGCTAGCGGGAGGGCAGCCAAAAACATTCAGTACTTC.

The V gene is TRBV30, the J gene TRBJ2-7; maybe TRBD1 (5 bases). Germline assignment: CDR1 GTSNPN and CDR2 SVGIG (reference sequence). V was trimmed by 2 bases and J by 3 bases, leaving 11 bases between them. There are 13 residues in the CDR3. The CDR3 loop is CAWSIKGNYEQYF. CDR3 nucleotide sequence: TGTGCCTGGAGTATCAAGGGGAACTACGAGCAGTACTTC.

This chain links TRBV4-1 with TRBJ2-7; a weak D match, TRBD2 (5 bases). Trimming removed 0 bases from V and 7 bases from J, with 13 bases in between. The CDR3 consists of 14 residues. The germline V gene has CDR1 MGHRA and CDR2 YSYEKL. The CDR3 DNA reads as TGCGCCAGCAGCCAAGAGGACGGGAAAGGAGAGCAGTACTTC. Translating gives CASSQEDGKGEQYF.

This sequence joins TRBV20-1 and TRBJ1-1, with D hard to call. The V gene lost 0 bases and the J gene lost 6 bases, with 5 bases spanning the gap. The length of the CDR3 is 11 residues. The germline V gene encodes CDR1 DFQATT and CDR2 SNEGSKA (reference sequence). The CDR3 region has the DNA TGCAGTGCTAGAGATGGGGCTGAAGCTTTCTTT. It translates to CSARDGAEAFF.

The V and J genes are TRBV4-2 and TRBJ2-3, with D possibly called TRBD1 or TRBD2 (5 bases each). This CDR3 region has 15 residues. The V gene lost 2 bases and the J gene lost 4 bases, with 13 bases spanning the gap. Germline V gives CDR1 LGHNA, CDR2 YNFKEQ. CDR3 loop: CASSQSRGTADTQYF. Written as DNA, the CDR3 is TGTGCCAGCAGCCAATCCCGTGGGACGGCAGATACGCAGTATTTT.

The genes are TRBV7-3 and TRBJ2-1; D not resolved. Germline loops: CDR1 SGHTA, CDR2 FQGTGA. The CDR3 runs 15 residues. V gave up 2 bases and J gave up 3 bases, with 11 bases separating them. CDR3 bases: TGTGCCAGCAGCTTAGGTCCTAGGAGCTACAATGAGCAGTTCTTC. Protein product: CASSLGPRSYNEQFF. The variable domain in full, completed from reference TRBV7-3 and TRBJ2-1, reads GAGVSQTPSNKVTEKGKYVELRCDPISGHTALYWYRQSLGQGPEFLIYFQGTGAADDSGLPNDRFFAVRPEGSVSTLKIQRTERGDSAVYLCASSLGPRSYNEQFFGPGTRLTVL.

This clone was seen a handful of times. V is TRBV1 and J is TRBJ1-5; no DNA check was done on the table's D call, TRBD1. TRBV1 is marked as a pseudogene. The CDR3 loop spans 20 amino acids. CDR3 protein: CTSSQDQRDRAPYSNQPQHF. The CDR3 DNA sequence: TGCACCAGCAGCCAAGATCAACGGGACAGGGCACCCTACTCAAATCAGCCCCAGCATTTT.

J is TRBJ1-2 and V is TRBV9; 7 bases are a match to TRBD1. CDR3 length: 14 residues. The germline CDR1 and CDR2 sequences are SGDLS and YYNGEE. Trimming took 0 bases from V and 3 from J; bases not matched to a gene: 2. The CDR3 DNA sequence: TGTGCCAGCAGCGTAGAGGGGGCCGACTATGGCTACACCTTC. Translation: CASSVEGADYGYTF. Combining the CDR3 with reference TRBV9 and TRBJ1-2 gives the whole variable domain DSGVTQTPKHLITATGQRVTLRCSPRSGDLSVYWYQQSLDQGLQFLIQYYNGEERAKGNILERFSAQQFPDLHSELNLSSLELGDSALYFCASSVEGADYGYTFGSGTRLTVV.

The rearrangement links TRBV4-1 to TRBJ2-4; D not resolved. The V end lost 1 base, the J end lost 6 bases, and 10 bases lay between the germline ends. The CDR3 is made up of 14 amino acids. Germline lookup yields CDR1 MGHRA and CDR2 YSYEKL. The CDR3 loop reads CASSQGDNLNIQYF. CDR3 nucleotides: TGCGCCAGCAGCCAAGGCGACAATTTAAACATTCAGTACTTC.

The chain employs TRBV5-1 and TRBJ1-1; no clear D. V was clipped by 4 bases and J by 5 bases, with 12 bases between them. The CDR3 extends over 13 amino acids. Germline CDR1 reads SGHRS; CDR2 reads YFSETQ. As DNA, the CDR3 is TGCGCCAGCAGCCCTATCAGTGGTACTGAAGCTTTCTTT. Translated, it gives CASSPISGTEAFF.

The chain links TRBV7-8 to TRBJ1-3, with TRBD1 matching over 7 bases. Germline values: CDR1 SGHVS, CDR2 FQNEAQ. V gave up 1 base and J gave up 0 bases; unmatched junction bases: 6. This CDR3 is built from 17 residues. CDR3 sequence reads: CASSLGPGTASGNTIYF. Here the CDR3 DNA reads TGTGCCAGCAGCTTAGGCCCTGGGACAGCCTCTGGAAACACCATATATTTT. Supplemented by reference TRBV7-8 and TRBJ1-3, the full variable domain reads GAGVSQSPRYKVAKRGQDVALRCDPISGHVSLFWYQQALGQGPEFLTYFQNEAQLDKSGLPSDRFFAERPEGSVSTLKIQRTQQEDSAVYLCASSLGPGTASGNTIYFGEGSWLTVV.

The V call is TRBV5-4, the J call TRBJ2-3, with 7 nucleotides matching TRBD1. The CDR3 is made up of 15 amino acids. The germline gives CDR1 SGHNT, CDR2 YYREEE (reference sequence). Trimming removed 4 bases from V and 4 bases from J; junction bases left unmatched: 9. The CDR3, as DNA: TGTGCCAGCAGCCCGGGACAGCCTGCCGCAGATACGCAGTATTTT. Protein product: CASSPGQPAADTQYF.

The rearrangement joins TRBV19 to TRBJ1-1, with D perhaps matching TRBD1 (6 bases). Trimming took off 6 bases at V and 2 bases at J, with 13 bases between the two ends. The length of the CDR3 is 14 residues. Germline V gives CDR1 LNHDA, CDR2 SQIVND (reference sequence). The CDR3 region is CASSWGPGNTEAFF. For the CDR3, the DNA is TGTGCCAGTAGCTGGGGGCCGGGAAACACTGAAGCTTTCTTT. The variable domain in full, completed from reference TRBV19 and TRBJ1-1, reads DGGITQSPKYLFRKEGQNVTLSCEQNLNHDAMYWYRQDPGQGLRLIYYSQIVNDFQKGDIAEGYSVSREKKESFPLTVTSAQKNPTAFYLCASSWGPGNTEAFFGQGTRLTVV.

The rearrangement uses TRBV6-6 and TRBJ1-2; D not certain. The germline V and J ends were trimmed by 8 bases and 2 bases, with 9 bases remaining between them. Germline V gene lookup returns CDR1 MNHNY and CDR2 SVGAGI (reference sequence). CDR3 length: 12 amino acids. The CDR3 nucleotides are TGTGCCAGCGGTGCCAGGAACTATGGCTACACCTTC. It codes for CASGARNYGYTF.

The chain uses TRBV28 and TRBJ2-5, with D unclear. From germline, CDR1 is MDHEN and CDR2 SYDVKM. The CDR3 runs 12 residues. Trimming stripped 5 bases from V and 7 bases from J, with 11 bases between. CDR3 sequence (DNA): TGTGCCAGCAGTCTTAGTGGCGGGACCCAGTACTTC. Protein sequence: CASSLSGGTQYF.

The CDR3: CASSYSGTGANIQYF. CDR3 in DNA: TGTGCCAGCAGTTACTCCGGGACAGGGGCAAACATTCAGTACTTC. This chain links TRBV6-5 with TRBJ2-4; 10 nucleotides agree with TRBD1. CDR1 is MNHEY and CDR2 is SVGAGI in the germline V gene. This CDR3 contains 15 residues. Trimming cost V 0 bases and J 6 bases; bases outside gene matches: 2.

The chain joins TRBV30 to TRBJ2-2; 11 bases match TRBD2. Trimming at V came to 5 bases and at J to 7 bases, leaving 9 bases not matched to a gene. The CDR3 has 15 residues. Germline lookup yields CDR1 GTSNPN and CDR2 SVGIG (reference sequence). CDR3 protein: CAWDGTSGWGGELFF. Here the CDR3 DNA reads TGTGCCTGGGACGGGACTAGCGGATGGGGCGGGGAGCTGTTTTTT. Complete variable domain (other parts from reference TRBV30 and TRBJ2-2): SQTIHQWPATLVQPVGSPLSLECTVEGTSNPNLYWYRQAAGRGLQLLFYSVGIGQISSEVPQNLSASRPQDRQFILSSKKLLLSDSGFYLCAWDGTSGWGGELFFGEGSRLTVL.

The chain couples TRBV30 to TRBJ1-5; D gene ambiguous. This CDR3 spans 14 amino acids. Trimming left V 0 bases short and J 6 bases short, with 12 bases between. Looked up from germline, CDR1 is GTSNPN and CDR2 is SVGIG (reference sequence). The CDR3 spells CAWSVQGFGQPQHF. The CDR3 DNA is TGTGCCTGGAGTGTACAAGGGTTCGGTCAGCCCCAGCATTTT.

The chain uses TRBV15 and TRBJ2-1; no clear D gene. The CDR3 consists of 13 residues. Trimming took off 0 bases at V and 8 bases at J, with 8 bases between the two ends. Germline V CDR1 and CDR2: LNHNV, YYDKDF (reference sequence). Here the CDR3 DNA reads TGTGCCACCAGCAGAGATGGGAAGGATGAGCAGTTCTTC. Amino acid sequence: CATSRDGKDEQFF.